This TCR beta chain was documented in a study of cytotoxic CD8 clonotypes in ibrutinib-treated CLL. The wider study: Overall, some 25 responses were partial and 2 complete; following median roughly 68 months, roughly 15 patients stayed remitted and roughly twelve progressed. Response specimens were obtained following a median treatment duration of about 12 months, with a range of 6 to 36.

Some clones are missing from TCRdb's copy, which holds only in-frame ones; the method was immunoSEQ multiplex PCR. The data contain more than 150,000 clones, about 72% of them singletons. Deletions cut 3 bases from V and 0 bases from J, with 6 bases between. The CDR3 covers 14 residues. Germline V gives CDR1 WSHSY, CDR2 SAAADI. The chain uses TRBV10-2 and TRBJ1-3; D is unresolved. This TCR came from a human donor with chronic lymphocytic leukemia. This specimen consisted of PBMCs, obtained after 24 months of ibrutinib treatment. The DNA for the CDR3 is TGCGCCAGCAGTGACCCCCGCTCTGGAAACACCATATATTTT. Its protein is CASSDPRSGNTIYF.